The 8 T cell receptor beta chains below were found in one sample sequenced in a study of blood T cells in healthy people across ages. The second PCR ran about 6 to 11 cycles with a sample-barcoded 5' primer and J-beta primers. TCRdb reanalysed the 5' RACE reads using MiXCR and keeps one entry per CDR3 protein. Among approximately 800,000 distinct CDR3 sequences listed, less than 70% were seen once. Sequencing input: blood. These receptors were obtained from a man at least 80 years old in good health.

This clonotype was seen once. CDR3 region: CASSETGGSLDEQFF. The CDR3, as DNA: TGCGCCAGCAGCGAGACTGGCGGGAGTCTCGATGAGCAGTTCTTC. The J gene is TRBJ2-1, the V gene TRBV5-1; 7 nucleotides match TRBD2. The junction had 12 bases not matched to a gene; V was cut back by 4 bases and J by 8 bases. Germline V lookup: CDR1 SGHRS, CDR2 YFSETQ. The CDR3 contains 15 residues.

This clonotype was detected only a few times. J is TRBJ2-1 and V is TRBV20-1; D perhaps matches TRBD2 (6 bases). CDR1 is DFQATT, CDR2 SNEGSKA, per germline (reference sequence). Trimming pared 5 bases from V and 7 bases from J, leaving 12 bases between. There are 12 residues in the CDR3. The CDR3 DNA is TGCAGTGCTCCCCGACTAGGTAATGAGCAGTTCTTC. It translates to CSAPRLGNEQFF.

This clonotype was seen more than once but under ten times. Here the CDR3 reads CASSHLAGPRHRYAYF. The DNA of the CDR3 is TGTGCCAGCAGTCATCTAGCGGGACCGAGGCACAGATACGCGTATTTT. The chain carries TRBV27 and TRBJ2-3; 9 bases align to TRBD2. The CDR3 has 16 residues. CDR1 is MNHEY, CDR2 SMNVEV, per germline (reference sequence). J was trimmed by 14 bases and V by 5 bases; bases with no gene match: 20.

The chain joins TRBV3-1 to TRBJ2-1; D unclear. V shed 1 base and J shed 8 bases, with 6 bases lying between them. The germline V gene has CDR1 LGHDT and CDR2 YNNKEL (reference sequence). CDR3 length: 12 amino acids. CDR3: CASSQVDDEQFF. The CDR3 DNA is TGTGCCAGCAGCCAAGTAGATGATGAGCAGTTCTTC.

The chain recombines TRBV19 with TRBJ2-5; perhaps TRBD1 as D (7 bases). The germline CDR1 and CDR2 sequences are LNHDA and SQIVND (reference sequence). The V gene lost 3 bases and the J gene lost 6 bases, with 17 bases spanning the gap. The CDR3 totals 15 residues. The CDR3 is CASSMSGGRGKTQYF. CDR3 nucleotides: TGTGCCAGTAGTATGTCAGGGGGGCGCGGGAAGACCCAGTACTTC.

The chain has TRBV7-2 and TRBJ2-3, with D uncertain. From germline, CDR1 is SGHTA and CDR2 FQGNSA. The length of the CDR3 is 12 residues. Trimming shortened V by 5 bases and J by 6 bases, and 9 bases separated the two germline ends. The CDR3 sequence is CASSESRDTQYF. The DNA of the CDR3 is TGTGCCAGCAGCGAAAGTAGGGATACGCAGTATTTT. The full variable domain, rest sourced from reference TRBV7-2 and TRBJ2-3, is GAGVSQSPSNKVTEKGKDVELRCDPISGHTALYWYRQSLGQGLEFLIYFQGNSAPDKSGLPSDRFSAERTGGSVSTLTIQRTQQEDSAVYLCASSESRDTQYFGPGTRLTVL.

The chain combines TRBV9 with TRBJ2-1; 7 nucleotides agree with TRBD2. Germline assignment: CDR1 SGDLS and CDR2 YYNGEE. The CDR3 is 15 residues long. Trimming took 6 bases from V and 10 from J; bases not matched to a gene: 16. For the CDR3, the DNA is TGTGCCAGCATTCCCGGGACTACCAACTCCTACGAGCAGTTCTTC. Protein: CASIPGTTNSYEQFF.

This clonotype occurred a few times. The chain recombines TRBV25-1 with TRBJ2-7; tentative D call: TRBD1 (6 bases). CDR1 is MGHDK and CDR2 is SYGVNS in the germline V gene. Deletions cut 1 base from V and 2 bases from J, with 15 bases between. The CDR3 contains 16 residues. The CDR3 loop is CASSESRQGKPYEQYF. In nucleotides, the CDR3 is TGTGCCAGCAGTGAATCACGGCAGGGGAAGCCCTACGAGCAGTACTTC.